Following are 19 T cell receptor beta chains from one sample sequenced in a study of T cell responses to AZD1222 COVID-19 vaccine. Sequencing was performed with immunoSEQ multiplex PCR; in TCRdb, only in-frame clones are kept and a portion is missing. The table includes about 96,000 clones, approximately 90% detected once. Source: peripheral blood, taken on day 0 of AZD1222 vaccination. These receptors originate from an adult in good health.

As concerns this clone: This specimen includes other DNA sequences encoding the same CDR3. The gene calls are TRBV19 and TRBJ2-5, with D hard to call. The CDR3 runs to 11 residues. Between the trimmed V and J ends, which lost 3 bases and 5 bases, there was a span of 4 bases. CDR1 LNHDA and CDR2 SQIVND come from the germline V gene (reference sequence). CDR3 nucleotides: TGTGCCAGTAGTATGGGCGAGACCCAGTACTTC. This codes for CASSMGETQYF. Full variable domain (remainder filled in from reference TRBV19 and TRBJ2-5): DGGITQSPKYLFRKEGQNVTLSCEQNLNHDAMYWYRQDPGQGLRLIYYSQIVNDFQKGDIAEGYSVSREKKESFPLTVTSAQKNPTAFYLCASSMGETQYFGPGTRLLVL.

The chain uses TRBV7-2 and TRBJ2-3; either TRBD1 or TRBD2 may fit D (6 bases each). The germline V and J ends were trimmed by 1 base and 2 bases, with 13 bases remaining between them. This CDR3 is built from 16 residues. Germline-derived CDR1 and CDR2 are SGHTA and FQGNSA. The chain's CDR3 is CASSLGAGQYTDTQYF. The CDR3 DNA sequence: TGTGCCAGCAGCTTAGGGGCGGGACAATACACAGATACGCAGTATTTT.

V is TRBV28 and J is TRBJ2-1; 8 bases match TRBD2. Trimming at V came to 3 bases and at J to 6 bases, leaving 7 bases not matched to a gene. The germline CDR1 and CDR2 sequences are MDHEN and SYDVKM. The CDR3 totals 15 residues. As DNA, the CDR3 is TGTGCCAGCAGTTTGGGTAGCGGGGACTTCAATGAGCAGTTCTTC. Translating it yields CASSLGSGDFNEQFF.

CDR3: CASSFISLEGIYGYTF. In DNA form, the CDR3 reads TGTGCCAGCAGCTTTATCTCCCTAGAGGGGATTTATGGCTACACCTTC. The chain joins TRBV7-9 to TRBJ1-2; D possibly corresponds to TRBD1 (5 bases). V dropped 3 bases and J dropped 5 bases, with 19 bases sitting between them. The CDR3 sequence is 16 residues long. CDR1 and CDR2 from the germline V gene are SEHNR and FQNEAQ (reference sequence). The complete variable domain, with remaining parts taken from reference TRBV7-9 and TRBJ1-2, reads DTGVSQNPRHKITKRGQNVTFRCDPISEHNRLYWYRQTLGQGPEFLTYFQNEAQLEKSRLLSDRFSAERPKGSFSTLEIQRTEQGDSAMYLCASSFISLEGIYGYTFGSGTRLTVV.

The J gene is TRBJ1-1, the V gene TRBV7-6, with no clear D. V lost 1 base and J 5 bases, leaving 14 bases between the germline ends. Germline CDR1 SGHVS, CDR2 FNYEAQ. The CDR3 loop spans 15 amino acids. The CDR3 loop reads CASSLEAGAKTEAFF. The DNA of the CDR3 is TGTGCCAGCAGCTTAGAAGCGGGAGCGAAGACTGAAGCTTTCTTT.

The gene calls are TRBV3-1 (or the pseudogene TRBV3-2) and TRBJ2-7, with 7 bases lining up with TRBD1. With V trimmed by 3 bases and J by 3 bases, 8 bases remained unmatched. The germline gives CDR1 LGHDT, CDR2 YNNKEL (reference sequence). The CDR3 totals 15 residues. DNA for the CDR3: TGTGCCAGCAGCCATCCTGTGACAGGGATCTACGAGCAGTACTTC. It is translated as CASSHPVTGIYEQYF.

Concerning this clone: Other DNA sequences in this sample translate to the same CDR3. The chain links TRBV5-1 to TRBJ1-1; tentatively, D is TRBD1 (6 bases). The CDR3 has 13 amino acids. CDR1 SGHRS and CDR2 YFSETQ come from the germline V gene. Deletions cut 4 bases from V and 1 base from J, with 8 bases between. The CDR3 loop is CASSLDRNTEAFF. For the CDR3, the DNA is TGCGCCAGCAGCCTGGACAGGAACACTGAAGCTTTCTTT.

The CDR3 DNA is TGTGCCAGCAGCTCACAGGGGGAAGAGGGGACCCAGTACTTC. Translation gives CASSSQGEEGTQYF. The chain employs TRBV5-4 and TRBJ2-5; 8 bases line up with TRBD1. V lost 3 bases and J lost 7; bases outside the gene matches: 8. The germline CDR1 and CDR2 sequences are SGHNT and YYREEE (reference sequence). The CDR3 spans 14 residues.

The chain has TRBV24-1 and TRBJ2-3; D not certain. Deletions cut 9 bases from V and 1 base from J, with 16 bases between. The germline V gene encodes CDR1 KGHDR and CDR2 SFDVKD. There are 15 residues in the CDR3. The CDR3 loop is CATEPNGRGTDTQYF. The CDR3 DNA reads TGTGCCACCGAACCGAACGGAAGGGGCACAGATACGCAGTATTTT.

The rearrangement joins TRBV15 to TRBJ2-7; a weak D match, TRBD1 (6 bases). V lost 5 bases, J lost 2 bases, and 16 bases lay in between. Germline lookup yields CDR1 LNHNV and CDR2 YYDKDF (reference sequence). CDR3 length equals 15 residues. Written as DNA, the CDR3 is TGTGCCACCAGCCCCAACCAGGCAGGGGCCTACGAGCAGTACTTC. This translates into CATSPNQAGAYEQYF. The full variable domain, rest sourced from reference TRBV15 and TRBJ2-7, is DAMVIQNPRYQVTQFGKPVTLSCSQTLNHNVMYWYQQKSSQAPKLLFHYYDKDFNNEADTPDNFQSRRPNTSFCFLDIRSPGLGDTAMYLCATSPNQAGAYEQYFGPGTRLTVT.

This rearrangement joins TRBV5-6 to TRBJ2-7, with D hard to call. CDR3 length: 15 residues. V gave up 1 base and J gave up 0 bases, with 11 bases separating them. Germline loops: CDR1 SGHDT, CDR2 YYEEEE. The CDR3 loop reads CASSLYQTASYEQYF. The CDR3 DNA sequence: TGTGCCAGCAGCTTGTACCAGACCGCCTCCTACGAGCAGTACTTC. Drawing the rest from reference TRBV5-6 and TRBJ2-7, the complete variable domain is DAGVTQSPTHLIKTRGQQVTLRCSPKSGHDTVSWYQQALGQGPQFIFQYYEEEERQRGNFPDRFSGHQFPNYSSELNVNALLLGDSALYLCASSLYQTASYEQYFGPGTRLTVT.

This chain uses TRBV10-1 with TRBJ2-1; 8 bases are a match to TRBD2. CDR1 is WNHNN and CDR2 is SYGVQD in the germline V gene (reference sequence). The CDR3 runs 15 residues. The junction had 2 bases not matched to a gene; V was cut back by 4 bases and J by 0 bases. The CDR3 region has the DNA TGCGCCAGCAGTGCGGGGGGGCTCTCCTACAATGAGCAGTTCTTC. Amino acid sequence: CASSAGGLSYNEQFF.

This clone has just one count. The chain combines TRBV30 with TRBJ1-5, with D possibly being TRBD1 (6 bases). The CDR3 has 13 residues. V was pared by 2 bases and J by 8 bases, with 13 bases between. The germline V gene encodes CDR1 GTSNPN and CDR2 SVGIG (reference sequence). CDR3 amino acids: CAWSQGSDKPQHF. CDR3 nucleotides: TGTGCCTGGAGTCAGGGGAGTGACAAGCCCCAGCATTTT. The variable domain in full, completed from reference TRBV30 and TRBJ1-5, reads SQTIHQWPATLVQPVGSPLSLECTVEGTSNPNLYWYRQAAGRGLQLLFYSVGIGQISSEVPQNLSASRPQDRQFILSSKKLLLSDSGFYLCAWSQGSDKPQHFGDGTRLSIL.

This chain links TRBV18 with TRBJ1-2, with unresolved D. Germline assignment: CDR1 KGHSH and CDR2 LQKENI. V lost 2 bases to trimming and J lost 4 bases, with 23 bases between them. CDR3 size: 18 residues. The CDR3 sequence: CASSPSKNVAAKSYGYTF. The CDR3 coding sequence is TGTGCCAGCTCACCAAGTAAGAATGTGGCGGCCAAGTCCTATGGCTACACCTTC. The full variable domain, its missing parts supplied by reference TRBV18 and TRBJ1-2, is NAGVMQNPRHLVRRRGQEARLRCSPMKGHSHVYWYRQLPEEGLKFMVYLQKENIIDESGMPKERFSAEFPKEGPSILRIQQVVRGDSAAYFCASSPSKNVAAKSYGYTFGSGTRLTVV.

The rearrangement joins TRBV11-1 to TRBJ1-6, with 10 nucleotides matching TRBD1. J lost 9 bases, V lost 3 bases, and 5 bases had no gene match. CDR1 SGHAT and CDR2 FQDESV come from the germline V gene (reference sequence). CDR3 length equals 15 residues. The CDR3 coding sequence is TGTGCCAGCAGCTTCGTCCGGGACAGGGGTTCACCCCTCCACTTT. This sequence encodes CASSFVRDRGSPLHF.

The chain employs TRBV7-2 and TRBJ1-1; TRBD1 agrees at 7 bases. From germline, CDR1 is SGHTA and CDR2 FQGNSA. The CDR3 runs 14 residues. Unmatched junction bases numbered 6, after V lost 4 bases and J lost 4 bases. The DNA for the CDR3 is TGTGCCAGCAGCTACGGGACAGATCTCACTGAAGCTTTCTTT. This translates into CASSYGTDLTEAFF.

The chain is built from TRBV1 and TRBJ1-2. TRBV1 is labeled a pseudogene. The CDR3 loop spans 14 amino acids. The CDR3 bases are TGCACCAGCAGCCAAGACCCCACCTACTATGGCTACACCTTC. Protein sequence: CTSSQDPTYYGYTF.

This clone has a single count. This chain links TRBV13 with TRBJ1-1; D unresolved. Germline V lookup: CDR1 PRHDT, CDR2 FYEKMQ (reference sequence). The CDR3 is made up of 13 amino acids. V lost 4 bases and J lost 10, with 16 bases in between. The CDR3, as DNA: TGTGCCAGCAGCTATGGACCGAGATTTGGAGCTTTCTTT. It yields the protein CASSYGPRFGAFF.

The V gene is TRBV19, the J gene TRBJ1-1; no clear D. The germline CDR1 and CDR2 sequences are LNHDA and SQIVND (reference sequence). This CDR3 contains 14 residues. V was clipped by 3 bases and J by 3 bases, with 11 bases between them. CDR3 region: CASSIGPWDTEAFF. CDR3 DNA: TGTGCCAGTAGTATCGGGCCATGGGACACTGAAGCTTTCTTT.